This T cell receptor (beta chain) was documented in a study of blood T cell repertoires in COVID-19. J lost 6 bases, V lost 0 bases, and 5 bases had no gene match. There are 16 residues in the CDR3. The germline V gene has CDR1 LGHNA and CDR2 YNFKEQ. Generated by immunoSEQ multiplex PCR, the TCRdb table keeps only in-frame clones and is missing some. Of about 170,000 clones in the sample, less than 90% were seen once. This rearrangement joins TRBV4-2 to TRBJ2-4; TRBD2 matches 10 bases. This TCR was recovered from a man aged 60-69 years with acute or convalescent COVID-19. The specimen sequenced was peripheral blood. The CDR3 protein is CASSQEVAGGRNIQYF. The CDR3 bases are TGTGCCAGCAGCCAAGAGGTAGCGGGGGGCAGAAACATTCAGTACTTC.